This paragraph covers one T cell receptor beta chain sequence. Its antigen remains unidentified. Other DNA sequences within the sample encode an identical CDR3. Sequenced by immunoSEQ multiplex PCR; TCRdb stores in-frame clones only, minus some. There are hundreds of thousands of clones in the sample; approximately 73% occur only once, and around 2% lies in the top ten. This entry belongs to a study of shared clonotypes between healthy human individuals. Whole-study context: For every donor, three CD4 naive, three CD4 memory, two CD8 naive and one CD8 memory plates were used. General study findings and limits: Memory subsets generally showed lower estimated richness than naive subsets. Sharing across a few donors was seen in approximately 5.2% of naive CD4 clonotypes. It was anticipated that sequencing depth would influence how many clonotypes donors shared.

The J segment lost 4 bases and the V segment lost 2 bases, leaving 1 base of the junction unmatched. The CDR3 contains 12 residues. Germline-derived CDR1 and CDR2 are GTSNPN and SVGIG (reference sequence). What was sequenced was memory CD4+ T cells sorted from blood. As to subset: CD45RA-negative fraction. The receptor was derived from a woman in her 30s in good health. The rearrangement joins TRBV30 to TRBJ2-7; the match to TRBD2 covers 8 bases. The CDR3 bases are TGTGCCTGGAGTCGGGGGGGATACGAGCAGTACTTC. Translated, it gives CAWSRGGYEQYF.